The present T cell receptor beta chain was sequenced within a study of OX40 agonist ivuxolimab in advanced cancers. Background on the study: A mean age of approximately 64 years, range about 23 to 90, was recorded, and approximately 79% were male.

Some clones are missing from TCRdb's copy, which holds only in-frame ones; the method was immunoSEQ multiplex PCR. The sample contains roughly 65,000 clones, 80% to 95% of which appear only once. The trim removed 0 bases at V and 2 bases at J, leaving 4 bases unmatched. CDR3 length: 16 residues. Germline loops: CDR1 SGHRS, CDR2 YFSETQ. Sequenced material: CD4+ or CD8+ T cells sorted from blood, taken in a trial of the OX40 agonist ivuxolimab. This chain uses TRBV5-1 with TRBJ2-3; TRBD2 matches 9 bases. The TCR was taken from an adult with an advanced solid tumor such as melanoma, head and neck, liver or kidney cancer. CDR3 region: CASSLVTSGPTDTQYF. CDR3 nucleotides: TGCGCCAGCAGCTTGGTGACTAGCGGACCCACAGATACGCAGTATTTT.